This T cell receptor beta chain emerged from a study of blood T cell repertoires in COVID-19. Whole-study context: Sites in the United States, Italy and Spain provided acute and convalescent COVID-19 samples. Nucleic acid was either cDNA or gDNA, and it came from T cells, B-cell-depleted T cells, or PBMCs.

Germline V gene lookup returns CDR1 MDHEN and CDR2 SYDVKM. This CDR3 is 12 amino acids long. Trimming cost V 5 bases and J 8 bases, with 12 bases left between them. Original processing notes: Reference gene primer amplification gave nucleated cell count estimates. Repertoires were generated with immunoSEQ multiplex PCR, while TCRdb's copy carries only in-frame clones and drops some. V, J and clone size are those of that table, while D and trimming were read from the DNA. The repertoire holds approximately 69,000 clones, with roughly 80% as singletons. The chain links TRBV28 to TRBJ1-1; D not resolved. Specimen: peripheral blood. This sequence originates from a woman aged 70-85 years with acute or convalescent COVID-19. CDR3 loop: CASSPSGAEAFF. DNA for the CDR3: TGTGCCAGCAGTCCCAGCGGAGCAGAAGCTTTCTTT.